The clone carrying this T cell receptor beta chain was recorded a few times. This record belongs to a study of identical twins. In TCRdb, the 5' RACE reads were re-called with MiXCR into one record per CDR3 protein. The sample has about 530,000 distinct CDR3 sequences, more than 20% seen once. V was shortened by 2 bases and J by 5 bases, with 12 bases between the two germline ends. The CDR3 is 13 amino acids. Germline V gene sequence: CDR1 DFQATT, CDR2 SNEGSKA (reference sequence). These data also formed part of another study, on yellow fever vaccine responses in identical twins.

This clonotype was sampled from a woman under 30 in good health. The chain couples TRBV20-1 to TRBJ2-5; D is ambiguous. Sequencing used CD4+ T cells sorted from blood. The CDR3 reads CSARMEKEETQYF. The CDR3 DNA reads TGCAGTGCTAGAATGGAGAAAGAGGAGACCCAGTACTTC.